These 5 T cell receptor beta chains were all obtained from the same sample, sequenced in a study of radiotherapy plus CTLA-4 blockade in lung cancer (dated by TCRdb to the late 2010s). The method behind the library was the immunoSEQ multiplex PCR assay. TCRdb holds this immuneACCESS table with in-frame rearrangements only. Some clones are missing; in checked studies, unresolved V genes explain under half, and the rest has no known cause. The sample yields more than 100,000 clones; about 87% were counted once. The top ten hold 6.9% of the sample. The source material was peripheral blood, sampled from a patient treated with radiotherapy plus ipilimumab. The receptors here all came from a human donor with non-small cell lung cancer that progressed on radiotherapy plus ipilimumab.

The chain is built from TRBV5-6 and TRBJ2-3; possibly TRBD1 for D (6 bases). This CDR3 has 16 residues. Germline assignment: CDR1 SGHDT and CDR2 YYEEEE. Trimming stripped 0 bases from V and 3 bases from J, with 14 bases between. CDR3 sequence: CASSLAGQGTTDTQYF. In DNA form, the CDR3 reads TGTGCCAGCAGCTTGGCGGGACAAGGGACAACAGATACGCAGTATTTT.

This clone occurred a few times. The chain carries TRBV18 and TRBJ2-7, with 9 bases fitting TRBD1. Trimming removed 2 bases from V and 4 bases from J; junction bases left unmatched: 6. The germline V gene encodes CDR1 KGHSH and CDR2 LQKENI. The CDR3 spans 15 residues. The CDR3 here is CASSPSGQGYYEQYF. CDR3 sequence (DNA): TGTGCCAGCTCACCAAGCGGACAGGGGTATTACGAGCAGTACTTC.

This rearrangement joins TRBV27 to TRBJ2-1; 8 bases agree with TRBD1. V lost 10 bases, J lost 6 bases, and 5 bases stayed unmatched. The CDR3 runs 12 residues. Germline assignment: CDR1 MNHEY and CDR2 SMNVEV (reference sequence). CDR3 in DNA: TGTGCCATCAGGGGGCTGGGCAATGAGCAGTTCTTC. This translates into CAIRGLGNEQFF.

The rearrangement joins TRBV10-3 to TRBJ2-3; D is undetermined. CDR3 length: 14 amino acids. V was trimmed by 3 bases and J by 0 bases, leaving 7 bases between them. The germline gives CDR1 ENHRY, CDR2 SYGVKD. CDR3 in DNA: TGTGCCATCAGTGATGGTGGGAGCACAGATACGCAGTATTTT. It codes for CAISDGGSTDTQYF.

The chain couples TRBV12-5 to TRBJ2-5; D uncertain. CDR1 is LGHNT and CDR2 is FRNRAP in the germline V gene. Trimming took off 0 bases at V and 4 bases at J, with 6 bases between the two ends. This CDR3 has 13 residues. The CDR3 sequence: CASGLVMGETQYF. CDR3 bases: TGTGCTAGTGGTTTGGTAATGGGAGAGACCCAGTACTTC.